One and the same sample provided the 23 T cell receptor beta chains below, sequenced in a study of beta chain features in type 1 diabetes. Reverse transcribing all isolated RNA meant expressed TCRB transcripts were sequenced. Sequencing was performed with immunoSEQ multiplex PCR; in TCRdb, only in-frame clones are kept and a portion is missing. The sample shows around 14,000 clones, 60% to 80% of them seen only once. The antigens of these receptors remain unknown. Findings of the study overall: Among patients with Type 1 diabetes, TCRB CDR3s were moderately but significantly shorter in every one of the four CD4+ subsets.

The sequenced sample consisted of stem cell memory CD4+ T cells from blood. These receptors originate from a woman under 30 with type 1 diabetes.

V gene TRBV19 combines with J gene TRBJ2-5, with a tentative D call TRBD2 (5 bases). V lost 4 bases and J 3 bases, leaving 9 bases between the germline ends. The CDR3 covers 13 residues. Germline V lookup: CDR1 LNHDA, CDR2 SQIVND (reference sequence). CDR3 in DNA: TGTGCCAGTAGTACTCAGAGGGAAGAGACCCAGTACTTC. Protein: CASSTQREETQYF.

J is TRBJ2-1 and V is TRBV5-1; 14 nucleotides agree with TRBD2. CDR1 SGHRS and CDR2 YFSETQ come from the germline V gene. This CDR3 contains 17 residues. V gave up 0 bases and J gave up 9 bases; unmatched junction bases: 8. CDR3 sequence reads: CASSLAGLAGGMGEQFF. CDR3 in DNA: TGCGCCAGCAGCTTGGCTGGACTAGCGGGAGGTATGGGTGAGCAGTTCTTC.

This clone was recorded a few times. The J gene is TRBJ2-7, the V gene TRBV29-1; 11 bases line up with TRBD2. Germline V gene data show CDR1 as SQVTM and CDR2 as ANQGSEA. V was clipped by 6 bases and J by 3 bases; unmatched bases: 10. The CDR3 is 15 residues long. CDR3 nucleotides: TGCAGCGTCCGCGGACTAGCGGGTGCTGTCTACGAGCAGTACTTC. This codes for CSVRGLAGAVYEQYF.

The rearrangement uses TRBV28 and TRBJ2-1; TRBD2 aligns across 9 bases. Unmatched junction bases numbered 8, after V lost 3 bases and J lost 8 bases. This CDR3 has 15 residues. Germline V gene data show CDR1 as MDHEN and CDR2 as SYDVKM. The CDR3: CASSFSGSGSDEQFF. The CDR3, as DNA: TGTGCCAGCAGTTTTAGCGGGAGTGGTAGCGATGAGCAGTTCTTC.

This clone was detected once. The chain carries TRBV7-2 and TRBJ2-5; tentative D call: TRBD2 (6 bases). Germline V gene lookup returns CDR1 SGHTA and CDR2 FQGNSA. Trimming took 3 bases from V and 1 from J, leaving 12 bases between them. This CDR3 region has 15 residues. The CDR3 nucleotides are TGTGCCAGCAGCTTTCAAGCGGGTGGCCAAGAGACCCAGTACTTC. Translated: CASSFQAGGQETQYF.

The chain employs TRBV5-1 and TRBJ2-1; possible D gene TRBD2, 6 bases. With 1 base removed from V and 2 bases from J, the gap between germline ends came to 13 bases. The germline V gene encodes CDR1 SGHRS and CDR2 YFSETQ. The CDR3 sequence is 16 residues long. This chain's CDR3 is CASSLIGTFTYNEQFF. The CDR3 region has the DNA TGCGCCAGCAGCTTGATCGGGACTTTTACCTACAATGAGCAGTTCTTC.

The chain is built from TRBV18 and TRBJ2-2; 10 bases are shared with TRBD1. The germline V gene has CDR1 KGHSH and CDR2 LQKENI. V dropped 3 bases and J dropped 5; count of bases not matched to a gene: 3. This CDR3 has 15 residues. In DNA form, the CDR3 reads TGTGCCAGCTCACCCGGGACAGGGGCTACCGGGGAGCTGTTTTTT. Residues: CASSPGTGATGELFF.

The rearrangement uses TRBV5-1 and TRBJ2-3, with TRBD1 matching over 9 bases. The V and J ends lost 0 bases and 4 bases, in that order; junction bases with no gene match: 6. This CDR3 spans 16 amino acids. The germline gives CDR1 SGHRS, CDR2 YFSETQ. The CDR3 reads CASSLVQGAVSDTQYF. CDR3 nucleotide sequence: TGCGCCAGCAGCTTGGTACAGGGGGCGGTATCAGATACGCAGTATTTT. The variable domain in full, completed from reference TRBV5-1 and TRBJ2-3, reads KAGVTQTPRYLIKTRGQQVTLSCSPISGHRSVSWYQQTPGQGLQFLFEYFSETQRNKGNFPGRFSGRQFSNSRSEMNVSTLELGDSALYLCASSLVQGAVSDTQYFGPGTRLTVL.

The rearrangement uses TRBV5-4 and TRBJ2-1, with D unresolved. The CDR3 covers 14 residues. Trimming took off 0 bases at V and 5 bases at J, with 9 bases between the two ends. Per the germline V gene, CDR1 is SGHNT and CDR2 is YYREEE (reference sequence). The CDR3 protein is CASSLGRFDNEQFF. CDR3 coding DNA: TGTGCCAGCAGCTTGGGGCGGTTTGACAATGAGCAGTTCTTC.

This sequence joins TRBV29-1 and TRBJ2-1, with D perhaps TRBD1 (5 bases). Per the germline V gene, CDR1 is SQVTM and CDR2 is ANQGSEA. Trimming took off 0 bases at V and 6 bases at J, with 15 bases between the two ends. The CDR3 is 15 residues long. The CDR3: CSVEEVSAGFNEQFF. DNA of the CDR3: TGCAGCGTTGAAGAGGTATCCGCAGGGTTCAATGAGCAGTTCTTC.

This clone was observed a few times. This rearrangement joins TRBV7-2 to TRBJ1-1; 9 bases map to TRBD1. V lost 5 bases, J lost 4 bases, and 11 bases stayed unmatched. CDR1 SGHTA and CDR2 FQGNSA come from the germline V gene. This CDR3 region has 16 residues. CDR3 coding DNA: TGTGCCAGCAGCCTTGGGACAGGGTCTTGGATCACTGAAGCTTTCTTT. Translated: CASSLGTGSWITEAFF.

This clone was picked up one time. The V call is TRBV5-6, the J call TRBJ2-2; maybe TRBD2 (6 bases). Germline V gene lookup returns CDR1 SGHDT and CDR2 YYEEEE. Trimming took off 0 bases at V and 0 bases at J, with 9 bases between the two ends. This CDR3 spans 16 amino acids. The CDR3 loop reads CASSLGGGTNTGELFF. The CDR3 DNA reads TGTGCCAGCAGCTTGGGAGGCGGGACGAACACCGGGGAGCTGTTTTTT.

The chain employs TRBV11-2 and TRBJ2-5; 13 nucleotides line up with TRBD2. Germline loops: CDR1 SGHAT, CDR2 FQNNGV. Losses at the gene ends were 4 bases for V and 7 bases for J; bases not matched to a gene: 15. This CDR3 is built from 18 residues. CDR3 amino acids: CASSSGTSGNTGYGTQYF. Written as DNA, the CDR3 is TGTGCCAGCAGCTCCGGGACTAGCGGGAACACGGGGTACGGGACCCAGTACTTC.

The V gene is TRBV19, the J gene TRBJ1-5; perhaps TRBD1 as D (5 bases). The CDR3 has 13 amino acids. Germline V gene lookup returns CDR1 LNHDA and CDR2 SQIVND (reference sequence). With 8 bases removed from V and 4 bases from J, the gap between germline ends came to 12 bases. CDR3: CASSDRKNQPQHF. The CDR3 nucleotides are TGTGCCAGTTCAGACAGAAAAAATCAGCCCCAGCATTTT.

The genes are TRBV11-2 and TRBJ2-1; TRBD2 matches at 10 bases. CDR3 length equals 17 residues. The V gene end was trimmed by 5 bases and the J gene end by 0 bases; junction bases not matched to a gene: 7. The germline gives CDR1 SGHAT, CDR2 FQNNGV. The CDR3 bases are TGTGCCAGCAGCCCCACCCCTAGCGGGAGCTCCTACAATGAGCAGTTCTTC. Translated, it gives CASSPTPSGSSYNEQFF.

The chain carries TRBV7-9 and TRBJ2-3; 12 bases fit TRBD2. The CDR3 has 16 amino acids. From germline, CDR1 is SEHNR and CDR2 FQNEAQ (reference sequence). V dropped 5 bases and J dropped 2; count of bases not matched to a gene: 5. CDR3 nucleotide sequence: TGTGCCAGCAGCCAACGACTAGCGGGGGCCACAGATACGCAGTATTTT. Amino acids: CASSQRLAGATDTQYF. The variable domain in full, completed from reference TRBV7-9 and TRBJ2-3, reads DTGVSQNPRHKITKRGQNVTFRCDPISEHNRLYWYRQTLGQGPEFLTYFQNEAQLEKSRLLSDRFSAERPKGSFSTLEIQRTEQGDSAMYLCASSQRLAGATDTQYFGPGTRLTVL.

The chain links TRBV10-3 to TRBJ2-7; 7 bases agree with TRBD2. The CDR3 sequence is 18 residues long. Germline CDR1 reads ENHRY; CDR2 reads SYGVKD. After removal of 0 bases from V and 6 bases from J, the junction contained 17 bases not matched to a gene. CDR3 sequence (DNA): TGTGCCATCAGTGAGTCTCGTCAAATCGGCGGGAGAGGTGGCGAGCAGTACTTC. Its translation is CAISESRQIGGRGGEQYF.

The chain links TRBV7-6 to TRBJ2-5, with D maybe TRBD2 (6 bases). Trimming shortened V by 5 bases and J by 5 bases, and 18 bases separated the two germline ends. The CDR3 length is 15 residues. In germline, CDR1 is SGHVS, CDR2 FNYEAQ. This chain's CDR3 is CASSKEGLAIETQYF. The CDR3 DNA is TGTGCCAGCAGCAAGGAGGGCCTGGCGATCGAGACCCAGTACTTC.

This chain uses TRBV28 with TRBJ2-1, with 8 bases lining up with TRBD2. The V segment lost 2 bases and the J segment 4 bases; nucleotides outside the gene matches: 7. Per germline, CDR1 MDHEN and CDR2 SYDVKM. This CDR3 contains 16 residues. The DNA for the CDR3 is TGTGCCAGCAGTTTACGAGCGGGAGTGGGGTACAATGAGCAGTTCTTC. Encoded protein: CASSLRAGVGYNEQFF.

The gene calls are TRBV20-1 and TRBJ2-7; D might be TRBD1 (6 bases). Germline CDR1 DFQATT, CDR2 SNEGSKA (reference sequence). There are 11 residues in the CDR3. Trimming removed 5 bases from V and 5 bases from J, with 10 bases in between. In nucleotides, the CDR3 is TGCAGTGCTTACAGACAGGACGAGCAGTACTTC. This sequence encodes CSAYRQDEQYF.

This clone was counted only a few times. The CDR3 DNA reads as TGTGCCAGCAGCTTACGGCAGGGCGAGACCCAGTACTTC. Its translation is CASSLRQGETQYF. The V gene is TRBV7-9, the J gene TRBJ2-5, with D tentatively TRBD1 (5 bases). Germline CDR1 is SEHNR and CDR2 is FQNEAQ (reference sequence). CDR3 length: 13 residues. Trimming pared 2 bases from V and 5 bases from J, leaving 9 bases between. The full variable domain, completed using reference TRBV7-9 and TRBJ2-5, is DTGVSQNPRHKITKRGQNVTFRCDPISEHNRLYWYRQTLGQGPEFLTYFQNEAQLEKSRLLSDRFSAERPKGSFSTLEIQRTEQGDSAMYLCASSLRQGETQYFGPGTRLLVL.

The rearrangement joins TRBV5-1 to TRBJ1-5; D gene uncertain. CDR1 SGHRS and CDR2 YFSETQ come from the germline V gene. The V end lost 0 bases, the J end lost 6 bases, and 10 bases lay between the germline ends. This CDR3 comprises 14 residues. The CDR3 region is CASSLGAAGQPQHF. CDR3 nucleotides: TGCGCCAGCAGCTTGGGGGCGGCGGGTCAGCCCCAGCATTTT.

CDR3 amino acids: CASRVAGNTIYF. CDR3 nucleotides: TGTGCCAGCAGGGTGGCCGGAAACACCATATATTTT. The V call is TRBV6-6, the J call TRBJ1-3; D call uncertain. This CDR3 is built from 12 residues. Trimming removed 6 bases at V and 4 bases at J, with 7 bases between. CDR1 MNHNY and CDR2 SVGAGI come from the germline V gene (reference sequence).